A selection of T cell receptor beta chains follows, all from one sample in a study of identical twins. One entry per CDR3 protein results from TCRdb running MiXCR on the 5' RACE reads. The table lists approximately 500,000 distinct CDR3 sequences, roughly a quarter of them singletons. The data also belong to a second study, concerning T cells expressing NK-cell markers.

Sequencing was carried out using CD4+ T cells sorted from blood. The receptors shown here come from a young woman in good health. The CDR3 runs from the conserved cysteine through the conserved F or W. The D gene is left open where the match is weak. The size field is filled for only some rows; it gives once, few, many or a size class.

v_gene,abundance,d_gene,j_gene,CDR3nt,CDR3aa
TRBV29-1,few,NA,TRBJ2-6,TGCAGTACCAGGGTTGCTGGGGCCAACGTCCTGACTTTC,CSTRVAGANVLTF
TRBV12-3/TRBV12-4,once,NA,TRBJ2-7,TGTGCCAGCAGCTCCGACCCCGCCCACGAGCAGTACTTC,CASSSDPAHEQYF
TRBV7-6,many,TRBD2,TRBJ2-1,TGTGCCAGCAGCTTAGACACGGGACTAGCCCGACCGGATGAGCAGTTCTTC,CASSLDTGLARPDEQFF
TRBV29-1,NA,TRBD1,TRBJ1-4,TGCAGCGCGGGACAGGGGGGCGAAAAACTGTTTTTT,CSAGQGGEKLFF
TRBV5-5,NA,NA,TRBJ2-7,TGTGCCAGCAGCTTCGGGGGCACAGACGAGCAGTACTTC,CASSFGGTDEQYF
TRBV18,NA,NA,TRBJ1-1,TGTGCCAGCTCACCATATTCAGGGGTTCGGTCCGTACGGGGCACTGAAGCTTTCTTT,CASSPYSGVRSVRGTEAFF
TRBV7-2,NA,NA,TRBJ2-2,TGTGCCAGCAGCCCCGGGGAGCTGTTTTTT,CASSPGELFF
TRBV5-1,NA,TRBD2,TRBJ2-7,TGCGCCAGCAGGCGTTTTGGCGGGAGCAGTTACGAGCAGTACTTC,CASRRFGGSSYEQYF
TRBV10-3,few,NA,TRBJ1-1,TGTGCCATCAGTGAAAGGCAGACGAACACTGAAGCTTTCTTT,CAISERQTNTEAFF
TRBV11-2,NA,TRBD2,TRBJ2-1,TGTGCCAGCAGCCCGGATACTGTTAGCGGGGGGGCCTACAATGAGCAGTTCTTC,CASSPDTVSGGAYNEQFF
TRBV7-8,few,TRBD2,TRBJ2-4,TGTGCCAGCAGCTTAGTCGGGACACTTAAGACTAGCGGCTACAAAAACATTCAGTACTTC,CASSLVGTLKTSGYKNIQYF
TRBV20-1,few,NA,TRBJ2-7,TGCAGTGCTAGAGTCGAGGGGATGCCCTCCTACGAGCAGTACTTC,CSARVEGMPSYEQYF
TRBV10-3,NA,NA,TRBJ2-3,TGTGCCATCAGATTACAGGGTTCAGATACGCAGTATTTT,CAIRLQGSDTQYF
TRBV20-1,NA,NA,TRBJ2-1,TGCAGTGCTAGAGATTGGCGGAGTATGTACAATGAGCAGTTCTTC,CSARDWRSMYNEQFF
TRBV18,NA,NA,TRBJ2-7,TGTGCCAGCTCACCACAAATTGGGCGTCGTTCCTACGAGCAGTACTTC,CASSPQIGRRSYEQYF
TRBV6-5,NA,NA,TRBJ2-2,TGTGCCAGCAGTTACCCCAGACTCGTAGAGGGGACCGGGGAGCTGTTTTTT,CASSYPRLVEGTGELFF
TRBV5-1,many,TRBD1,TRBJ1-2,TGCGCCAGCAGAGCCGGGACAGGCCCTAACTATGGCTACACCTTC,CASRAGTGPNYGYTF
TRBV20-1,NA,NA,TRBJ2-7,TGCAGTGCTAGAGACCTAGAGGCCGGCGCCTACGAGCAGTACTTC,CSARDLEAGAYEQYF
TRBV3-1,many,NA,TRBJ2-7,TGTGCCAGCAGCCAAAGTGTCTACGAGCAGTACTTC,CASSQSVYEQYF
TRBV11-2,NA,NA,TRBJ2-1,TGTGCCAGCAGCTTCGGAGGGGACGAGCAGTTCTTC,CASSFGGDEQFF
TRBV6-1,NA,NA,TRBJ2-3,TGTGCCAGCAGTGCCGAGCCGACGGGGGCGGCAAGAACGCAGTATTTT,CASSAEPTGAARTQYF
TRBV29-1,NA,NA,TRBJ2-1,TGCAGCGTTGAATTCTCTGGGACAGTAGCGGATTTCGCCTACAATGAGCAGTTCTTC,CSVEFSGTVADFAYNEQFF
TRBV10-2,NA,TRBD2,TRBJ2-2,TGCGCCAGCAGTGAGTCGGACTTCTTCCAGCGGGAGCTTACGAAACGCACCGGGGAGCTGTTTTTT,CASSESDFFQRELTKRTGELFF
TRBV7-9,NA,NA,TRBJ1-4,TGTGCCAGCAGCCTGCAGGGGATCCTTAATGAAAAACTGTTTTTT,CASSLQGILNEKLFF
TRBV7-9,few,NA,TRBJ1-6,TGTGCCAGCAGCTTACGGTCCGAGGGGAATTCACCCCTCCACTTT,CASSLRSEGNSPLHF
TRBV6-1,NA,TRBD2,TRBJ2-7,TGTGCCAGCAGCACTAGCGGGAGGAACTACGAGCAGTACTTC,CASSTSGRNYEQYF
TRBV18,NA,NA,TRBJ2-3,TGTGCCAGCTCACCACCTCTAGAAAGTACGCAGTATTTT,CASSPPLESTQYF
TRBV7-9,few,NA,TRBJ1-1,TGTGCCAGCAGCTTAACGGGTTCGGAAGCTTTCTTT,CASSLTGSEAFF
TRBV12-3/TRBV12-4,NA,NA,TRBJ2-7,TGTGCCAGCAGTTTGGGGGCAGGGTCTTCCTACGAGCAGTACTTC,CASSLGAGSSYEQYF